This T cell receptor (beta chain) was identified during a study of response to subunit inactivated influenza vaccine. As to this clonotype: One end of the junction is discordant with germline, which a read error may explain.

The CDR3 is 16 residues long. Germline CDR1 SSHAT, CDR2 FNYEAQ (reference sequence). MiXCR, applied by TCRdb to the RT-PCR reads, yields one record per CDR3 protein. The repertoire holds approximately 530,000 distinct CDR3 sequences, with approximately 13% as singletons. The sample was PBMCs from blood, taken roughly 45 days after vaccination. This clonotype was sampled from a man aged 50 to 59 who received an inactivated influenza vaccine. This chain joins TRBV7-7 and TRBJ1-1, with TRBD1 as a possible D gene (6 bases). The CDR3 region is CASSPRTAPMNTEAFF. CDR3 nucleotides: TGTGCTAGCAGTCCCAGGACAGCTCCCATGAACACTGAAGCTTTCTTT.